This T cell receptor (beta chain) originates from a study of early T cells in non-severe SARS-CoV-2 infection. This clonotype was detected ten times or more. V gave up 3 bases and J gave up 10 bases, with 4 bases separating them. The CDR3 runs to 11 residues. From germline, CDR1 is MDHEN and CDR2 SYDVKM. A single record per CDR3 protein comes from TCRdb applying MiXCR to the 5' RACE reads. The sample holds over 30,000 distinct CDR3 sequences, around 6.8% seen once. This receptor was taken from an adult who was a healthcare worker with PCR-confirmed SARS-CoV-2 infection or an uninfected control (not recorded which). The specimen was whole blood, collected at baseline. This sequence joins TRBV28 and TRBJ1-6; the D is unclear. The CDR3 sequence is CASSFRSPLHF. CDR3 bases: TGTGCCAGCAGTTTCCGGTCACCCCTCCACTTT.